Detailed here is one T cell receptor beta chain. Its specific antigen is unknown. Base-call qualities are not available, and no considerably larger clone is one nucleotide away. Trimming accounts for 10 bases at V and 3 bases at J, while the number of junction bases matched to no gene is 11. The CDR3 goes from the cysteine to the phenylalanine over 14 residues. Solely the CDR3 DNA is kept, with 42 bases framed from the first base. CDR1 and CDR2 (MNHEY, SVGAGI) derive from the germline V gene. Participants in the prospective study were aged roughly 18 to 100 years, lived in 20 to 30 United States geographic areas, and enrolled through a virtual design. To assign participants to cohorts, the prospective study relied on clinical history that participants themselves reported in a screening survey and a study questionnaire. In the prospective study, whole blood, serum and a nasopharyngeal or oropharyngeal swab were collected from each participant by mobile phlebotomists. Prospective study participants could optionally give additional blood draws and questionnaires over an approximately two-month period. Before DNA extraction, blood samples from the prospective study were shipped at room temperature or frozen.

TCRbeta CDR3 regions were amplified from genomic DNA using the immunoSEQ Assay, a bias-controlled multiplex PCR. In the paper's pipeline: Within the assay, amplification of reference gene primers was used to estimate how many nucleated cells each sample contained. Sequence reads were collapsed and filtered to measure the absolute abundance of every unique TCRbeta CDR3 rearrangement. For each sample, productive Simpson clonality was calculated by taking the square root of Simpson's diversity index across productive rearrangements. Entries here come from immuneACCESS through TCRdb and include only in-frame sequences with V and J called. Some clones fail to appear in such tables; in the studies checked, an unresolved V gene covers under half of the shortfall, and the cause of the remainder is unknown. V and J calls and clone size follow that table, whereas D and trimming were derived from the DNA. Across this sample there are some 250,000 clones, with approximately 90% seen only once. The ten most abundant clones make up roughly 2.1% of the sample.

The data were obtained in a study of blood T cell repertoires in COVID-19 (dated by TCRdb to between 2020 and 2021). Concerning the study at large: The collaborator samples originated in the United States, Italy and Spain and spanned the acute and convalescent phases of COVID-19. Where available, HLA class I and class II types were obtained from metadata supplied by the sample provider rather than from assay-based typing. A freely available public database, intended as a resource for researchers studying the immune response to SARS-CoV-2, is where the repertoires were released. Nearly every sample came with metadata listing a de-identified subject ID, COVID-19 status, age in years and sex. Samples came from the ongoing ImmuneRACE study (first 160 participants) plus 1,254 subjects from 6 global collaborators. The prospective study material was composed of cDNA or gDNA derived from T cells, B-cell-depleted T cells, or PBMCs. The dataset comprised deeply sampled blood TCRbeta repertoires from subjects exposed to, actively infected with, or recovered from COVID-19.

Summary of the overall study and its limitations: The quantity of clinical and demographic metadata differed by source and by participant and was supplied without curation.

What was sequenced was PBMCs or T cells enriched from blood (not recorded which). Rearrangement joined TRBV6-5 to TRBJ1-1; TRBD1 agrees with 7 junctional bases. The source is a middle-aged woman with acute COVID-19. The bases read TGTGCCACCGAGACATCTACAGGGGACACTGAAGCTTTCTTT. It encodes CATETSTGDTEAFF.